The 10 T cell receptor beta chains below come from one sample, sequenced in a study of OX40 agonist ivuxolimab in advanced cancers. Measured with immunoSEQ multiplex PCR; TCRdb has only the in-frame clones, and not every one. This table has under 65,000 clones, approximately 90% appearing once. The material sequenced was CD4+ or CD8+ T cells sorted from blood, taken in a trial of the OX40 agonist ivuxolimab. The receptors were gathered from an adult with an advanced solid tumor such as melanoma, head and neck, liver or kidney cancer.

The V call is TRBV19, the J call TRBJ2-1, with D possibly matching TRBD2 (5 bases). Germline V CDR1 and CDR2: LNHDA, SQIVND (reference sequence). The CDR3 length is 15 residues. Between the trimmed V and J ends, which lost 5 bases and 8 bases, there was a span of 19 bases. DNA for the CDR3: TGTGCCAGTAGTCCGGGGAAAGATCTGGTAGATGAGCAGTTCTTC. Protein product: CASSPGKDLVDEQFF.

The rearrangement uses TRBV19 and TRBJ1-1; D might be TRBD1 (6 bases). V was cut by 4 bases and J by 1 base, with 10 bases left in between. The V gene's germline CDR1 is LNHDA and CDR2 SQIVND (reference sequence). The CDR3 covers 14 residues. In DNA, the CDR3 is TGTGCCAGTAGTAAGCCAGGGGCGAACACTGAAGCTTTCTTT. Translation: CASSKPGANTEAFF. The variable domain in full, with the rest retrieved from reference TRBV19 and TRBJ1-1, is DGGITQSPKYLFRKEGQNVTLSCEQNLNHDAMYWYRQDPGQGLRLIYYSQIVNDFQKGDIAEGYSVSREKKESFPLTVTSAQKNPTAFYLCASSKPGANTEAFFGQGTRLTVV.

In this sample, this clone turned up a few times. The chain links TRBV7-8 to TRBJ1-5; maybe TRBD1 (5 bases). The germline V gene has CDR1 SGHVS and CDR2 FQNEAQ. V lost 4 bases to trimming and J lost 5 bases, with 21 bases between them. The CDR3 loop spans 17 amino acids. CDR3 region: CASSSLGGGRRYQPQHF. The CDR3 bases are TGTGCCAGCAGCTCACTGGGGGGGGGTCGTAGGTATCAGCCCCAGCATTTT. Full variable domain (rest looked up from reference TRBV7-8 and TRBJ1-5): GAGVSQSPRYKVAKRGQDVALRCDPISGHVSLFWYQQALGQGPEFLTYFQNEAQLDKSGLPSDRFFAERPEGSVSTLKIQRTQQEDSAVYLCASSSLGGGRRYQPQHFGDGTRLSIL.

This chain joins TRBV28 and TRBJ2-5; D gene uncertain. V gave up 8 bases and J gave up 5 bases, with 15 bases separating them. The CDR3 sequence is 13 residues long. CDR1 and CDR2 from the germline V gene are MDHEN and SYDVKM. The CDR3 reads CASGPQVSETQYF. The DNA of the CDR3 is TGTGCCAGCGGGCCCCAGGTATCGGAGACCCAGTACTTC.

This sequence joins TRBV5-6 and TRBJ2-5; perhaps D is TRBD1 or TRBD2 (6 bases each). This CDR3 has 14 residues. CDR1 SGHDT and CDR2 YYEEEE come from the germline V gene. Trimming stripped 1 base from V and 3 bases from J, with 10 bases between. The CDR3 spells CASSLPGEEETQYF. CDR3 nucleotide sequence: TGTGCCAGCAGCTTGCCAGGGGAGGAAGAGACCCAGTACTTC. The variable domain in full, with the rest retrieved from reference TRBV5-6 and TRBJ2-5, is DAGVTQSPTHLIKTRGQQVTLRCSPKSGHDTVSWYQQALGQGPQFIFQYYEEEERQRGNFPDRFSGHQFPNYSSELNVNALLLGDSALYLCASSLPGEEETQYFGPGTRLLVL.

The chain recombines TRBV28 with TRBJ1-1; TRBD1 aligns across 9 bases. CDR3 size: 14 residues. Losses at the gene ends were 7 bases for V and 1 base for J; bases not matched to a gene: 4. Germline assignment: CDR1 MDHEN and CDR2 SYDVKM. The CDR3 DNA reads TGTGCCAGCACCACAGGGGGCGCGAACACTGAAGCTTTCTTT. Its translation is CASTTGGANTEAFF.

The J gene is TRBJ1-1, the V gene TRBV15; D unresolved. Germline V gene data show CDR1 as LNHNV and CDR2 as YYDKDF (reference sequence). CDR3 length: 14 amino acids. V was cut by 1 base and J by 1 base, with 7 bases left in between. This CDR3 is CATSRGVKNTEAFF. In DNA, the CDR3 is TGTGCCACCAGCAGAGGCGTCAAGAACACTGAAGCTTTCTTT.

DNA of the CDR3: TGTGCCAGCTCACCTAGGGACACCTATGAAAAACTGTTTTTT. Its translation: CASSPRDTYEKLFF. This chain joins TRBV18 and TRBJ1-4, with a possible D match to TRBD1 (6 bases). Germline V lookup: CDR1 KGHSH, CDR2 LQKENI. The CDR3 consists of 14 residues. The ends were cut back, 3 bases at V and 6 bases at J, with 11 bases in the middle.

The chain's CDR3 is CASSFGYGGYNEQFF. The CDR3 coding sequence is TGCGCCAGCAGCTTCGGATACGGGGGCTACAATGAGCAGTTCTTC. This chain uses TRBV5-1 with TRBJ2-1, with a tentative D call TRBD2 (6 bases). The CDR3 totals 15 residues. The germline gives CDR1 SGHRS, CDR2 YFSETQ. V was cut by 2 bases and J by 3 bases, with 12 bases left in between.

V is TRBV7-8 and J is TRBJ2-2; D is perhaps TRBD2 (6 bases). CDR3 size: 17 residues. CDR1 and CDR2 (germline): SGHVS, FQNEAQ. Between the trimmed V and J ends, which lost 0 bases and 3 bases, there was a span of 14 bases. CDR3 region: CASSLAMSGFDTGELFF. The CDR3 nucleotides are TGTGCCAGCAGCTTAGCGATGAGCGGGTTCGACACCGGGGAGCTGTTTTTT.